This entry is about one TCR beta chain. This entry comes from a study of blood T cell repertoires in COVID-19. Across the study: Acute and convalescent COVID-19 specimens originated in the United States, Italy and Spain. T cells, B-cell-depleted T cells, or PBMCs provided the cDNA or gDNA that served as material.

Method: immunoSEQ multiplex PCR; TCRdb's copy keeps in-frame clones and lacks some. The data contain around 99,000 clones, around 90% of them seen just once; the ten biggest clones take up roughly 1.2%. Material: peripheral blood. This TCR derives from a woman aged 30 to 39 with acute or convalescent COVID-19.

The CDR3 region has the DNA TGTGCCTGGACTGGGGGGTTGGAAGCTTTCTTT. It codes for CAWTGGLEAFF. J is TRBJ1-1 and V is TRBV30; tentatively, D is TRBD1 (5 bases). V was pared by 4 bases and J by 8 bases, with 11 bases between. From germline, CDR1 is GTSNPN and CDR2 SVGIG (reference sequence). This CDR3 is built from 11 residues.